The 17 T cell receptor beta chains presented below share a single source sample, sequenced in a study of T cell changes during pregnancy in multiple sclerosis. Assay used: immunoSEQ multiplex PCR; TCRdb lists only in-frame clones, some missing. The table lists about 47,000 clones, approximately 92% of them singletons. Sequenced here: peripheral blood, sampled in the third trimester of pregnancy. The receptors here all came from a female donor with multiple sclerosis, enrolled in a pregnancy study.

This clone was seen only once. The CDR3 protein is CASSLLGQLGDTQYF. CDR3 DNA sequence: TGTGCCAGCAGTTTACTGGGACAGTTAGGGGATACGCAGTATTTT. The chain combines TRBV28 with TRBJ2-3, with 7 nucleotides matching TRBD1. The CDR3 length is 15 residues. V was clipped by 2 bases and J by 6 bases; unmatched bases: 8. Germline V gene data show CDR1 as MDHEN and CDR2 as SYDVKM.

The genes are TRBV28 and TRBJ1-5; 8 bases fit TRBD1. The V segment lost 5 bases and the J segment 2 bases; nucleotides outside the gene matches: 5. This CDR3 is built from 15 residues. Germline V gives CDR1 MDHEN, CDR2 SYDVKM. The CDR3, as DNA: TGTGCCAGCAGTGCCCAGACAGGGGGCAATCAGCCCCAGCATTTT. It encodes CASSAQTGGNQPQHF.

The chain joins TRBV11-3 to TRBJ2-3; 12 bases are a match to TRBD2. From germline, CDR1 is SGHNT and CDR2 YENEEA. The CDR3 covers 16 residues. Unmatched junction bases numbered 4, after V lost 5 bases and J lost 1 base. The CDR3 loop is CASSQGLAGRTDTQYF. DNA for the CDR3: TGTGCCAGCAGCCAAGGACTAGCGGGGCGCACAGATACGCAGTATTTT.

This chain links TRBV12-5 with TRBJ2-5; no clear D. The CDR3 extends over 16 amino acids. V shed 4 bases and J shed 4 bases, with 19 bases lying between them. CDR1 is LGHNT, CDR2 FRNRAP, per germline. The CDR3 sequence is CASGSRPRKVAETQYF. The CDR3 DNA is TGTGCTAGTGGTTCTCGACCCCGAAAGGTAGCAGAGACCCAGTACTTC.

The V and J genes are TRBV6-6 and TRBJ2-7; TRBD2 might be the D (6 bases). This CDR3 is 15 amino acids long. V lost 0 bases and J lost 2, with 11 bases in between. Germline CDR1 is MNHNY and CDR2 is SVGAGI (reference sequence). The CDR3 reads CASSYSGGSPYEQYF. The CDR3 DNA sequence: TGTGCCAGCAGTTACTCTGGAGGGAGTCCCTACGAGCAGTACTTC.

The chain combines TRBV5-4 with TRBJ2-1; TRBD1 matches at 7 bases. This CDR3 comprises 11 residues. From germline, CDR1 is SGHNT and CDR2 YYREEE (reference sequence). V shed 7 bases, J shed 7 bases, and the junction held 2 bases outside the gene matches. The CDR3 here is CASSGQNEQFF. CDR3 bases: TGTGCCAGCTCGGGACAGAATGAGCAGTTCTTC.

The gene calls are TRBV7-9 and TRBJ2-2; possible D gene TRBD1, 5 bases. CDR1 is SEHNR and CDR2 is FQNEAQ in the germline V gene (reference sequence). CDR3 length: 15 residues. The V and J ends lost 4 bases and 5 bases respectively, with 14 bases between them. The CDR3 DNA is TGTGCCAGCAGCTCACAGTCAGGGTTAACCGGGGAGCTGTTTTTT. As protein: CASSSQSGLTGELFF.

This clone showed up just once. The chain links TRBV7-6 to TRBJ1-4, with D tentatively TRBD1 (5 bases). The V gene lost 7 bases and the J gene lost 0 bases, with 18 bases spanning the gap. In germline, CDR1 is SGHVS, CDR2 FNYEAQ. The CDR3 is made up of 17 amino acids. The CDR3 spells CASTPWAGPATNEKLFF. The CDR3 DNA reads TGTGCCAGCACCCCATGGGCAGGGCCTGCAACTAATGAAAAACTGTTTTTT. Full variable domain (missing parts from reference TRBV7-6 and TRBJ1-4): GAGVSQSPRYKVTKRGQDVALRCDPISGHVSLYWYRQALGQGPEFLTYFNYEAQQDKSGLPNDRFSAERPEGSISTLTIQRTEQRDSAMYRCASTPWAGPATNEKLFFGSGTQLSVL.

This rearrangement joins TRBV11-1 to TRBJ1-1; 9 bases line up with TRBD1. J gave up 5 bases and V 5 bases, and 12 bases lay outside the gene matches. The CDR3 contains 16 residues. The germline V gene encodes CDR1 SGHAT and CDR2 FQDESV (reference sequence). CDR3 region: CASSASPQGAGTEAFF. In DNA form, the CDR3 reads TGTGCCAGCAGCGCCTCACCACAGGGGGCGGGAACTGAAGCTTTCTTT.

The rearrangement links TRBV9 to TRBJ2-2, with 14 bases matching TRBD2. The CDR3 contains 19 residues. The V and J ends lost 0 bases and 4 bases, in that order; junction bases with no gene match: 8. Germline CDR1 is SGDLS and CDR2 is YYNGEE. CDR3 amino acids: CASSVGVGLAGVGTGELFF. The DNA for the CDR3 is TGTGCCAGCAGCGTAGGGGTGGGACTAGCGGGAGTCGGCACCGGGGAGCTGTTTTTT.

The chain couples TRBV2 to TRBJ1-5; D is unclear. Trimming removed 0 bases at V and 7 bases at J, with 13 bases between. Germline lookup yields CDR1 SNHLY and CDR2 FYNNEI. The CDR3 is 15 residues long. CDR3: CASSEAWGGRQPQHF. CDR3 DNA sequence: TGTGCCAGCAGTGAAGCTTGGGGAGGACGCCAGCCCCAGCATTTT.

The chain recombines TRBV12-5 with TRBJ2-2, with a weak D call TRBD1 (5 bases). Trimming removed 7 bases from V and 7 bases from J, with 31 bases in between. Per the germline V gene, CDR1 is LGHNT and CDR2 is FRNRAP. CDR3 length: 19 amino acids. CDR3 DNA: TGTGCTAGTGCTAAGATACAAAGGGCAGGGAATCCGGACGGCGGGGAGCTGTTTTTT. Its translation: CASAKIQRAGNPDGGELFF.

The DNA of the CDR3 is TGTGCCAGTAGTTCACCGGGACAGGGTCTCCACAATCAGCCCCAGCATTTT. It codes for CASSSPGQGLHNQPQHF. The chain has TRBV19 and TRBJ1-5; 9 nucleotides agree with TRBD1. V lost 5 bases and J lost 3; bases outside the gene matches: 11. This CDR3 is built from 17 residues. Germline CDR1 is LNHDA and CDR2 is SQIVND (reference sequence).

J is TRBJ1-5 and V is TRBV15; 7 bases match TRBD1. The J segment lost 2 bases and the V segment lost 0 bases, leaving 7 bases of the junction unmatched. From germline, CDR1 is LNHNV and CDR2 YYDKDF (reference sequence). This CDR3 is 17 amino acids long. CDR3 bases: TGTGCCACCAGCAGAGATCTCAGGGGGTATCGCAATCAGCCCCAGCATTTT. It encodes CATSRDLRGYRNQPQHF.

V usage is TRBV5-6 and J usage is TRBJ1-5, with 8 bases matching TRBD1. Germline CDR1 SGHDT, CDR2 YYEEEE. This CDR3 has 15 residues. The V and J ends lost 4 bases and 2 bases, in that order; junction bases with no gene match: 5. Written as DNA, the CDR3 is TGTGCCAGCAGCACACAGGGGGTTGGCAATCAGCCCCAGCATTTT. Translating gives CASSTQGVGNQPQHF.

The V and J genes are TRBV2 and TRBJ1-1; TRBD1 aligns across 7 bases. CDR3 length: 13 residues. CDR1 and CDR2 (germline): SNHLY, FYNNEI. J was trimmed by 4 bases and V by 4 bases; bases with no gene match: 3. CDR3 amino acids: CASSGQGGTEAFF. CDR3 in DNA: TGTGCCAGCAGTGGACAGGGAGGCACTGAAGCTTTCTTT.

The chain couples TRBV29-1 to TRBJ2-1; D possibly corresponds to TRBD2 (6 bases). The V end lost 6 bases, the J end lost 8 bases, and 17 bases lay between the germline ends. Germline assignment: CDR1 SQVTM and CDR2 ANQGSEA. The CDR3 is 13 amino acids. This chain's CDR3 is CSVTGMGGYEQFF. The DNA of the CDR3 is TGCAGCGTGACGGGAATGGGGGGATATGAGCAGTTCTTC.